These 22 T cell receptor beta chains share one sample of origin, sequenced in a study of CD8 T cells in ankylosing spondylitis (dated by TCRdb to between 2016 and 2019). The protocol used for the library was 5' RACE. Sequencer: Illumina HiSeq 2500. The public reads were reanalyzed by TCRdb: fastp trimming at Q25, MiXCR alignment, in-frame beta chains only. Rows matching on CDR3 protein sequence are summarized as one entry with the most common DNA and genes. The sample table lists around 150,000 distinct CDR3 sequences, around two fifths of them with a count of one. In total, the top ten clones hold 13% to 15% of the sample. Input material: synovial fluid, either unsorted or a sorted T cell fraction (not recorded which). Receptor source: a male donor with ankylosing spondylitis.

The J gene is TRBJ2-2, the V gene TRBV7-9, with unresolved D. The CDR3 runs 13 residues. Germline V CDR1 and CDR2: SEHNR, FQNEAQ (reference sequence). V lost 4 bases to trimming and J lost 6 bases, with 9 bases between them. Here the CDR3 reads CASSSERAGELFF. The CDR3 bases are TGTGCCAGCAGCTCAGAACGGGCCGGGGAGCTGTTTTTT.

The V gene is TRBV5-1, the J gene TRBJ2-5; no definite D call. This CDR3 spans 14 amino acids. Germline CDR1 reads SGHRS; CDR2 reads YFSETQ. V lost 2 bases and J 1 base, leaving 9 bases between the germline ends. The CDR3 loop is CASSFLAFQETQYF. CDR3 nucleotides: TGCGCCAGCAGCTTTTTAGCATTCCAAGAGACCCAGTACTTC.

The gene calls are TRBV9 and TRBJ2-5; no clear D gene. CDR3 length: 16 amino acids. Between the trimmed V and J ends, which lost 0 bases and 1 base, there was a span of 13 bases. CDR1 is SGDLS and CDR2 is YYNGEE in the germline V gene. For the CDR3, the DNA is TGTGCCAGCAGCGTAGGAACCCTGGGGATCCAAGAGACCCAGTACTTC. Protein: CASSVGTLGIQETQYF.

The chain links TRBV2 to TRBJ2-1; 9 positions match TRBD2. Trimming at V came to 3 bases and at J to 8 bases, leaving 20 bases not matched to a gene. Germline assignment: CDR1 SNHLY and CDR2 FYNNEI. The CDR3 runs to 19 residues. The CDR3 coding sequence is TGTGCCAGCAGTGAGCCTAGGGGTGTGTGGCGGGGGGGCGTCGATGAGCAGTTCTTC. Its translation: CASSEPRGVWRGGVDEQFF.

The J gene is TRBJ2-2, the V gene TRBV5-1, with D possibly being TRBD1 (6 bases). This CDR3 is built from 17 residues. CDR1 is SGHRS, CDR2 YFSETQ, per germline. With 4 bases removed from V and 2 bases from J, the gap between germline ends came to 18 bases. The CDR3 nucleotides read TGCGCCAGCAGCCCTCGACAGGACCTTATAAACACCGGGGAGCTGTTTTTT. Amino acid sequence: CASSPRQDLINTGELFF. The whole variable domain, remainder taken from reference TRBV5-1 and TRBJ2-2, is KAGVTQTPRYLIKTRGQQVTLSCSPISGHRSVSWYQQTPGQGLQFLFEYFSETQRNKGNFPGRFSGRQFSNSRSEMNVSTLELGDSALYLCASSPRQDLINTGELFFGEGSRLTVL.

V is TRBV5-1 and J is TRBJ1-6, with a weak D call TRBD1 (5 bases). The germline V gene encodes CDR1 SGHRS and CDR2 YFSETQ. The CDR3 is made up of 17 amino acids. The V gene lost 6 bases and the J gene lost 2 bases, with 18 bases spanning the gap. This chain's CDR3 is CASTLGTGTTYNSPLHF. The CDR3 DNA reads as TGCGCCAGCACCCTGGGTACGGGGACCACCTATAATTCACCCCTCCACTTT.

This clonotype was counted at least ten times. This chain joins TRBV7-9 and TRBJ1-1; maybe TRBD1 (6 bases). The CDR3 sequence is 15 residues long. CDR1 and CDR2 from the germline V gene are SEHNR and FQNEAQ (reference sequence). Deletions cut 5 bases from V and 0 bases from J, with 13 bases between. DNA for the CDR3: TGTGCCAGCAGCGGCTCGACAGGCATGAACACTGAAGCTTTCTTT. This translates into CASSGSTGMNTEAFF.

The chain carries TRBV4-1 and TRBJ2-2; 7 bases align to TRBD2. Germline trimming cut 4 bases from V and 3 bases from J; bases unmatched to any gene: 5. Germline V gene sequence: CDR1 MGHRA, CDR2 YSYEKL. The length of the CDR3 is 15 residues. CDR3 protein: CASSRGTTDTGELFF. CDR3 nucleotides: TGCGCCAGCAGCCGTGGGACTACAGACACCGGGGAGCTGTTTTTT.

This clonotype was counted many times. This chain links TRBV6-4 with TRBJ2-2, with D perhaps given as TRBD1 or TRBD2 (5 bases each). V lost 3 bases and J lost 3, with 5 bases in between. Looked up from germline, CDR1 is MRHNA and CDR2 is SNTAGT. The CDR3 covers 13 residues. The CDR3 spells CASSEGHTGELFF. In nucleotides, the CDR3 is TGTGCCAGCAGTGAGGGACACACCGGGGAGCTGTTTTTT.

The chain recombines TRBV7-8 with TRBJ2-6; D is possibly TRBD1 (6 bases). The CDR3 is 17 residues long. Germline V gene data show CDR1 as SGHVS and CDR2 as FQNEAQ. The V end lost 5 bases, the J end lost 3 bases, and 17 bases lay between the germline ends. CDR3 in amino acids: CASSPEAGAVGANVLTF. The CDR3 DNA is TGTGCCAGCAGCCCTGAGGCAGGGGCTGTTGGGGCCAACGTCCTGACTTTC.

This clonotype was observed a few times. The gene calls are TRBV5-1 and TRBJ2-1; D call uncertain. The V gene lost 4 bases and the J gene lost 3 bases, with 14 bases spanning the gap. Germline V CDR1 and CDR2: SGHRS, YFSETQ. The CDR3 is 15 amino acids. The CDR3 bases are TGCGCCAGCAGCCCCCCGATCAACTTCTACAATGAGCAGTTCTTC. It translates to CASSPPINFYNEQFF.

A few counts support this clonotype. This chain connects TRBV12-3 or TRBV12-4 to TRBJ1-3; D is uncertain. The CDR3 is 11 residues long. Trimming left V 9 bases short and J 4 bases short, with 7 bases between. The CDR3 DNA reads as TGTGCCAGTTCCTTCGGAAACACCATATATTTT. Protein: CASSFGNTIYF.

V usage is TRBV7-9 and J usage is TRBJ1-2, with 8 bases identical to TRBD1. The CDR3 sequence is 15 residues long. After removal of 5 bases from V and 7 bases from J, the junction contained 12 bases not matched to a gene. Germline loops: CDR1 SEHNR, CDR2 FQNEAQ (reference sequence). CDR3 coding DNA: TGTGCCAGCAGCCCACCCCTGACAGGGGAGCTTGGCTACACCTTC. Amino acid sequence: CASSPPLTGELGYTF.

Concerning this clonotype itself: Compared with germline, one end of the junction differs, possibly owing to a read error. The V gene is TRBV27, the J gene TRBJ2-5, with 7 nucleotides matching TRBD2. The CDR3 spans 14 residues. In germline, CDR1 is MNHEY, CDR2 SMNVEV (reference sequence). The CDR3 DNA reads TGTGCCACCAGTTTTGGGGAGGGTTGGGAGACCCAGTACTTC. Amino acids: CATSFGEGWETQYF.

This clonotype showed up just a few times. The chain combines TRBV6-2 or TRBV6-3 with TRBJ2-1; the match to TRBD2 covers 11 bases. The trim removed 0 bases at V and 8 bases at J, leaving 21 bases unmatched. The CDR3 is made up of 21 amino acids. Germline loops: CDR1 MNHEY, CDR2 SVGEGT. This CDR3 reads CASSYSNPYSLAGGPSYEQFF. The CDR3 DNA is TGTGCCAGCAGTTACTCGAACCCTTACTCGTTAGCGGGAGGGCCTTCATATGAGCAGTTCTTC.

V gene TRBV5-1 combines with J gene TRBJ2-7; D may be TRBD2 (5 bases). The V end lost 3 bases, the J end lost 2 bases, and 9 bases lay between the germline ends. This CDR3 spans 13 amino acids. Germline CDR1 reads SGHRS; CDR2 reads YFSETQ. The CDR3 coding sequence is TGCGCCAGCAGCTCCGGGATACCCTACGAGCAGTACTTC. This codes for CASSSGIPYEQYF. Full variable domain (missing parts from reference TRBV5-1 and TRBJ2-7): KAGVTQTPRYLIKTRGQQVTLSCSPISGHRSVSWYQQTPGQGLQFLFEYFSETQRNKGNFPGRFSGRQFSNSRSEMNVSTLELGDSALYLCASSSGIPYEQYFGPGTRLTVT.

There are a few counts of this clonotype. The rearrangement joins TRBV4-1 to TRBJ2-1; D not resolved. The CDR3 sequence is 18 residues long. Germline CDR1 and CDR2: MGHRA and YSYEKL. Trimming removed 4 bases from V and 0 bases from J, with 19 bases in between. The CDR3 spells CASSPILGPRSSYNEQFF. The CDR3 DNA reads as TGCGCCAGCAGCCCCATCCTCGGCCCGCGTAGCTCCTACAATGAGCAGTTCTTC.

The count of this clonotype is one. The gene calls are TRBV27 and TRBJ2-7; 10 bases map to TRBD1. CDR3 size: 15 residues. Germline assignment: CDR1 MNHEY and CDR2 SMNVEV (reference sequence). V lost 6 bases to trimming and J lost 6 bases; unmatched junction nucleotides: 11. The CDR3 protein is CASSDDRGPSGEQYF. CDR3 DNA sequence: TGTGCCAGCAGCGACGACAGGGGGCCTTCTGGCGAGCAGTACTTC.

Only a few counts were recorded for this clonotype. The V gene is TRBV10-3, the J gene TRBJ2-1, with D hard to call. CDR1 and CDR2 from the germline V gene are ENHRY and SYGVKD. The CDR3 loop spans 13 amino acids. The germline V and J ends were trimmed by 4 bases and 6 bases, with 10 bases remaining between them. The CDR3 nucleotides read TGTGCCATCAGTGTGTGGTTTCCCAATGAGCAGTTCTTC. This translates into CAISVWFPNEQFF.

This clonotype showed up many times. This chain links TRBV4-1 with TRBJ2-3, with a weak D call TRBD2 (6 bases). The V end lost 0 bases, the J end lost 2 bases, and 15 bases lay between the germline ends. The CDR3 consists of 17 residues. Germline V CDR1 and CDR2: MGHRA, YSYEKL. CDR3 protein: CASSQDLFGGITDTQYF. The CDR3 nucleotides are TGCGCCAGCAGCCAAGATCTCTTCGGGGGAATCACAGATACGCAGTATTTT.

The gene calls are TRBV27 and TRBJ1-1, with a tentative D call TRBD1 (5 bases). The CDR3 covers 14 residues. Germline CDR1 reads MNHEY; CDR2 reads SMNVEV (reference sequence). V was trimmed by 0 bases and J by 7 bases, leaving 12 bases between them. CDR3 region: CASSLSRGRGEAFF. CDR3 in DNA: TGTGCCAGCAGTTTATCACGGGGGAGGGGTGAAGCTTTCTTT.

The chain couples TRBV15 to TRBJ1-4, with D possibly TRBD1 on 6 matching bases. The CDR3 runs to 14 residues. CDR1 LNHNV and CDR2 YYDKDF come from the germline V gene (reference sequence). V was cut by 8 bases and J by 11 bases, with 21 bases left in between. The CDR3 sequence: CATRGGGESGKLFF. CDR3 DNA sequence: TGTGCCACCCGCGGAGGGGGGGAGAGCGGGAAACTGTTTTTT.